These 21 T cell receptor beta chains came from one sample sequenced in a study of cytomegalovirus exposure and HLA in healthy donors (dated by TCRdb to 2017 to 2019). Library method: the immunoSEQ multiplex PCR assay. The multiplex PCR relied on a mix of 60 forward primers for TCR Vbeta segments and 13 reverse primers for TCR Jbeta segments. TCRdb re-hosts the immuneACCESS table, in-frame sequences only. Its copies lack some clones; in the studies checked, an unresolved V gene accounts for under half of them, and the cause for the rest is not known. Present in this sample are 150,000 to 200,000 clones, about 81% of which were seen just once. More than 1.5% of the sample comes from the top ten. Material for sequencing was PBMCs. All receptors come from a man younger than 35 in good health and CMV-seronegative.

This rearrangement joins TRBV5-1 to TRBJ2-7, with TRBD2 identical over 7 bases. Per germline, CDR1 SGHRS and CDR2 YFSETQ. The CDR3 spans 16 residues. J was trimmed by 6 bases and V by 0 bases; bases with no gene match: 12. Here the CDR3 DNA reads TGCGCCAGCAGCTTGGCCTTGGGGGGGGAGATAGGCGAGCAGTACTTC. It codes for CASSLALGGEIGEQYF.

The chain employs TRBV5-1 and TRBJ2-1; TRBD1 matches at 9 bases. From germline, CDR1 is SGHRS and CDR2 YFSETQ. The CDR3 is 16 amino acids. The V and J ends lost 3 bases and 4 bases, in that order; junction bases with no gene match: 8. CDR3 coding DNA: TGCGCCAGCAGCTCCACAGGGGGCTCTACTTACAATGAGCAGTTCTTC. It codes for CASSSTGGSTYNEQFF.

The rearrangement links TRBV7-9 to TRBJ2-3; the D gene is possibly TRBD1 (5 bases). The length of the CDR3 is 12 residues. Germline values: CDR1 SEHNR, CDR2 FQNEAQ (reference sequence). V was pared by 3 bases and J by 8 bases, with 9 bases between. The CDR3 sequence is CASSFSQGTQYF. The CDR3 coding sequence is TGTGCCAGCAGCTTCTCGCAGGGTACGCAGTATTTT.

This chain uses TRBV18 with TRBJ1-2, with a tentative D call TRBD1 (5 bases). Germline CDR1 is KGHSH and CDR2 is LQKENI. Trimming took 3 bases from V and 4 from J, leaving 12 bases between them. This CDR3 contains 14 residues. The CDR3 coding sequence is TGTGCCAGCTCACCCAAGACAGAGGTCTATGGCTACACCTTC. Translated, it gives CASSPKTEVYGYTF.

The chain couples TRBV7-2 to TRBJ1-5, with 11 bases that match TRBD1. CDR3 length: 15 residues. The J segment lost 5 bases and the V segment lost 5 bases, leaving 5 bases of the junction unmatched. CDR1 SGHTA and CDR2 FQGNSA come from the germline V gene. The CDR3 DNA follows: TGTGCCAGCAGCCCCGGACAGGGGGCATATCAGCCCCAGCATTTT. Its translation: CASSPGQGAYQPQHF.

This clone was recorded a few times. The rearrangement uses TRBV19 and TRBJ1-2; 9 nucleotides line up with TRBD1. Germline V gives CDR1 LNHDA, CDR2 SQIVND (reference sequence). There are 13 residues in the CDR3. The trim removed 6 bases at V and 8 bases at J, leaving 7 bases unmatched. DNA for the CDR3: TGTGCCAGTAGCCAACAGGGGGCGGCAGGCTACACCTTC. Its protein product is CASSQQGAAGYTF.

The V and J genes are TRBV19 and TRBJ1-2; D is uncertain. This CDR3 has 17 residues. Trimming left V 1 base short and J 5 bases short, with 20 bases between. The germline gives CDR1 LNHDA, CDR2 SQIVND (reference sequence). The CDR3, as DNA: TGTGCCAGTAGTATAGGCGGCGCTATTTTAGGAGAGTATGGCTACACCTTC. Translation: CASSIGGAILGEYGYTF.

This clone was observed a single time. The chain employs TRBV7-6 and TRBJ2-3, with D uncertain. Trimming shortened V by 1 base and J by 2 bases, and 4 bases separated the two germline ends. This CDR3 contains 13 residues. Germline-derived CDR1 and CDR2 are SGHVS and FNYEAQ. The CDR3 nucleotides read TGTGCCAGCAGCTTAGACTACACAGATACGCAGTATTTT. Protein sequence: CASSLDYTDTQYF.

The chain combines TRBV5-4 with TRBJ2-1; tentative D call: TRBD2 (7 bases). V was clipped by 4 bases and J by 7 bases, with 21 bases between them. Germline CDR1 and CDR2: SGHNT and YYREEE (reference sequence). The CDR3 has 16 residues. The CDR3 DNA reads TGTGCCAGCAGCCCCGGGGGAGGGGGTGGAGGAAATGAGCAGTTCTTC. This translates into CASSPGGGGGGNEQFF.

This clone was seen a single time. The chain carries TRBV5-5 and TRBJ1-2; D is unclear. Germline-derived CDR1 and CDR2 are SGHKS and YYEKEE (reference sequence). This CDR3 region has 16 residues. V dropped 4 bases and J dropped 4 bases, with 20 bases sitting between them. Written as DNA, the CDR3 is TGTGCCAGCAGCCCGCCGGGGTCGGGTGTCACCTATGGCTACACCTTC. Its translation: CASSPPGSGVTYGYTF.

With regard to this clone: One junction end disagrees with the germline gene, perhaps due to a read error. The same CDR3 also results from other DNA sequences found in this sample. The V gene is TRBV27, the J gene TRBJ2-7, with D unresolved. The CDR3 has 12 residues. Per germline, CDR1 MNHEY and CDR2 SMNVEV (reference sequence). The CDR3 region is CASSSNSYEQYF. The CDR3 DNA reads as TGCGCCAGCAGTTCTAACTCCTACGAGCAGTACTTC.

This chain joins TRBV5-1 and TRBJ2-5, with TRBD1 matching over 8 bases. V trimming: 6 bases; J trimming: 5 bases; junction bases outside the gene matches: 9. This CDR3 is 14 amino acids long. Germline assignment: CDR1 SGHRS and CDR2 YFSETQ. CDR3 protein: CASMWSGGVETQYF. CDR3 coding DNA: TGCGCCAGCATGTGGTCAGGGGGCGTTGAGACCCAGTACTTC. The whole variable domain, remainder taken from reference TRBV5-1 and TRBJ2-5, is KAGVTQTPRYLIKTRGQQVTLSCSPISGHRSVSWYQQTPGQGLQFLFEYFSETQRNKGNFPGRFSGRQFSNSRSEMNVSTLELGDSALYLCASMWSGGVETQYFGPGTRLLVL.

This clone is a singleton in its sample. The chain uses TRBV11-3 and TRBJ2-5; a possible D gene is TRBD2 (6 bases). The CDR3 consists of 15 residues. Germline V gene lookup returns CDR1 SGHNT and CDR2 YENEEA. Trimming cost V 3 bases and J 5 bases, with 16 bases left between them. The CDR3 DNA reads TGTGCCAGCAGCTTGGGAGGTGGTGATGGGGAGACCCAGTACTTC. Protein product: CASSLGGGDGETQYF.

The chain employs TRBV7-9 and TRBJ2-5; TRBD2 matches at 11 bases. V gave up 1 base and J gave up 2 bases; unmatched junction bases: 3. CDR1 is SEHNR and CDR2 is FQNEAQ in the germline V gene (reference sequence). This CDR3 spans 16 amino acids. CDR3 sequence reads: CASSLELAGVQETQYF. The CDR3 nucleotides read TGTGCCAGCAGCTTAGAACTAGCGGGGGTGCAAGAGACCCAGTACTTC.

The rearrangement joins TRBV7-9 to TRBJ2-7, with D tentatively TRBD1 (7 bases). V dropped 0 bases and J dropped 3 bases, with 15 bases sitting between them. This CDR3 has 16 amino acids. Germline CDR1 reads SEHNR; CDR2 reads FQNEAQ (reference sequence). The CDR3 DNA sequence: TGTGCCAGCAGCTTAGCGGAGGGACAGCTCCTCTACGAGCAGTACTTC. It yields the protein CASSLAEGQLLYEQYF.

The chain recombines TRBV7-6 with TRBJ2-2, with 8 bases identical to TRBD1. There are 15 residues in the CDR3. V lost 5 bases to trimming and J lost 5 bases; unmatched junction nucleotides: 7. Germline loops: CDR1 SGHVS, CDR2 FNYEAQ. In DNA form, the CDR3 reads TGTGCCAGCAGCATCCGGACAGGGCCTACCGGGGAGCTGTTTTTT. This sequence encodes CASSIRTGPTGELFF.

The chain combines TRBV2 with TRBJ2-3, with TRBD1 matching over 11 bases. Germline loops: CDR1 SNHLY, CDR2 FYNNEI. The CDR3 contains 15 residues. V lost 6 bases, J lost 4 bases, and 6 bases stayed unmatched. The CDR3, as DNA: TGTGCCAGCAGGGCCGGACAGGGGGCCGCAGATACGCAGTATTTT. Its protein product is CASRAGQGAADTQYF.

This clone was detected a few times. The rearrangement uses TRBV10-1 and TRBJ2-3; possible D gene TRBD2, 5 bases. Germline V gene lookup returns CDR1 WNHNN and CDR2 SYGVQD (reference sequence). The CDR3 length is 15 residues. V lost 2 bases and J 0 bases, leaving 9 bases between the germline ends. CDR3 in amino acids: CASSEDYPSTDTQYF. Written as DNA, the CDR3 is TGCGCCAGCAGTGAGGACTACCCTAGCACAGATACGCAGTATTTT.

The rearrangement links TRBV5-4 to TRBJ2-1; D is perhaps TRBD1 (6 bases). Trimming left V 4 bases short and J 0 bases short, with 20 bases between. CDR1 is SGHNT, CDR2 YYREEE, per germline (reference sequence). The CDR3 length is 18 residues. CDR3: CASSPFFGQGRSYNEQFF. CDR3 nucleotide sequence: TGTGCCAGCAGCCCTTTTTTTGGGCAGGGGCGCTCCTACAATGAGCAGTTCTTC.

The J gene is TRBJ1-6, the V gene TRBV19; 9 bases are a match to TRBD1. Losses at the gene ends were 1 base for V and 6 bases for J; bases not matched to a gene: 7. This CDR3 contains 17 residues. Germline-derived CDR1 and CDR2 are LNHDA and SQIVND (reference sequence). CDR3 DNA: TGTGCCAGTAGTATAGCACAGGGGGCGCGCGGTAATTCACCCCTCCACTTT. Translation: CASSIAQGARGNSPLHF.

This chain joins TRBV7-2 and TRBJ2-6, with TRBD1 matching 7 bases. V shed 7 bases, J shed 0 bases, and the junction held 9 bases outside the gene matches. The CDR3 extends over 17 amino acids. The germline gives CDR1 SGHTA, CDR2 FQGNSA. This chain's CDR3 is CASTRDRVDSGANVLTF. The DNA for the CDR3 is TGTGCCAGCACCCGAGACAGGGTTGACTCTGGGGCCAACGTCCTGACTTTC.